The sample holds many counts of the clone carrying this TCR beta chain. Its antigen is not known. This entry comes from a study of T cell repertoires in cytomegalovirus infection. Study-level results: Clonotypes of TCR beta that were HLA-C-restricted and CMV-specific dominated the ex vivo response.

The CDR3 totals 13 residues. Trimming shortened V by 5 bases and J by 5 bases, and 9 bases separated the two germline ends. CDR1 and CDR2 (germline): MNHEY, SVGAGI. Using its own MiXCR run on the reads, TCRdb lists one record per CDR3 protein. The sample records roughly 230,000 distinct CDR3 sequences, roughly 22% being singletons. The chain combines TRBV6-5 with TRBJ2-2, with D possibly matching TRBD2 (5 bases). The sample consisted of CD8+ T cells from PBMCs. The TCR sequence derives from a human donor in good health (CMV status not recorded). Some clones in this sample may be carry-over from other donors' samples. CDR3 in DNA: TGTGCCAGCAGTCCCGAGGGTACCGGGGAGCTGTTTTTT. Amino acid sequence: CASSPEGTGELFF.